This T cell receptor (beta chain) was recovered during a study of glioma-infiltrating T cells after dendritic cell vaccination. V lost 6 bases to trimming and J lost 0 bases, with 12 bases between them. The CDR3 totals 15 residues. Germline V gene data show CDR1 as MNHEY and CDR2 as SVGAGI. The time point was: after dendritic cell vaccination, including at tumor progression/relapse. TCRB CDR3 was amplified from 2 ug genomic DNA or less. Using immunoSEQ multiplex PCR, the repertoire was profiled, and TCRdb retains in-frame clones only, with some absent. The repertoire consists of approximately 50,000 clones, with about nine tenths occurring once and the leading ten covering roughly 5%.

The receptor comes from a human donor with glioblastoma. The input for sequencing was blood, taken after dendritic cell vaccination. The chain has TRBV6-5 and TRBJ2-1; a weak D match, TRBD2 (5 bases). CDR3 sequence: CASRLSDNSYNEQFF. As DNA, the CDR3 is TGTGCCAGCAGACTTAGCGATAACTCCTACAATGAGCAGTTCTTC.